This TCR beta chain originates from a study of cytomegalovirus exposure and HLA in healthy donors. This CDR3 is built from 14 residues. The germline V and J ends were trimmed by 1 base and 5 bases, with 11 bases remaining between them. CDR1 and CDR2 from the germline V gene are MNHNS and SASEGT. As for this clone: As yet, its antigen is unknown.

Study findings and constraints: The number of N-insertions in an Asian-associated ancestry cluster was reportedly below the approximately 600-donor mean in a later analysis.

Researchers ran the PCR with 60 Vbeta and 13 Jbeta primers. Generated by immunoSEQ multiplex PCR, the TCRdb table keeps only in-frame clones and is missing some. The table shows about 190,000 clones, with around 80% occurring only once. The sequenced material came from PBMCs. The chain has TRBV6-1 and TRBJ1-1, with D tentatively TRBD1 (6 bases). This clonotype originated in a boy aged 2 to 10 in good health and CMV-seronegative. The CDR3, as DNA: TGTGCCAGCAGTGAAGAACAGGGCTGGACTGAAGCTTTCTTT. It encodes CASSEEQGWTEAFF.